This entry describes one T cell receptor beta chain. This clone was seen only once. There is no known antigen for this receptor. Base qualities are not provided; no much larger clone lies one nucleotide away. The CDR3 regions of human TCRbeta chains were analyzed by immunosequencing. The authors processed their data as follows. Repertoire TCRs were checked for matches against a reference library of SARS-CoV-2-specific TCRs that had been generated using the MIRA antigen-specificity platform. Breadth was defined as the fraction of unique TCRs that were SARS-CoV-2-associated, and depth was defined as the fraction of total T cells that were SARS-CoV-2-associated. Each spike-specific TCR was assigned to its reactive spike region and to a CD4 or CD8 class using the MIRA data. Log10-transformed breadth and depth values were compared by one-way ANOVA with Sidak's multiple comparisons tests. TCRdb stores this immuneACCESS table with in-frame sequences only. Part of the clones is absent; in the studies checked, under half of the shortfall reflects unresolved V genes, and no reason is known for the rest. V and J calls plus clone size are reproduced from that table; the DNA served to infer D and trimming. The sample table contains tens of thousands of clones; only one count was recorded for 80% to 90% of them. About 9.4% of the sample rests with the top ten.

This record comes from a study of T cell responses to AZD1222 COVID-19 vaccine (dated by TCRdb to the early 2020s). As for the study more broadly: Because spike-specific TCR depth and breadth did not differ between the two schedules, AZD1222 recipients who got a second dose at roughly 4 weeks were pooled with those who got a second dose at roughly 12 weeks. TCR sequencing was performed for about 250 trial participants, of whom about 200 were given two doses of AZD1222 and approximately 25 were given two doses of MenACWY control vaccine. Trial participants were enrolled by age into subgroups of 18-55, 56-69 and 70-plus years, and roughly 150, 30 and 60 TCR-sequenced participants, respectively, were included in these subgroups.

The time point label, read with the paper, signifies: baseline before first vaccination. Vaccinee samples were obtained from the UK trials COV001 and COV002, which included a single-blind randomized controlled phase 2/3 trial of AZD1222 (ChAdOx1 nCoV-19) in healthy adults. Trial participant PBMC samples were collected at day 0 and day 28 after the second dose for TCRbeta chain sequencing. According to the germline V gene (reference sequence), CDR1 reads DFQATT and CDR2 reads SNEGSKA. Including cysteine and phenylalanine, the CDR3 has 13 amino acids. This entry keeps only the CDR3 DNA: 39 bases, framed from base 1. V is shortened by 3 bases, J by 4 bases, and the region joining them spans 10 bases. What the research found in general, with its limitations: Reportedly, almost half of the unique spike-specific TCRs recognized epitopes lying outside the regions that are mutated in the B.1.351 and B.1.1.7 variants. CD4 TCRs associated with the vaccine covered the entire spike protein, and the dominant responses were in regions 160-218 and 743-854. A significant rise in spike-specific TCR breadth and depth was observed after two AZD1222 doses relative to day 0 and relative to MenACWY recipients. No day 14 peak-response samples were available, so repertoires were characterized only after the peak T cell response. Most participants were white British and females outnumbered males, and the authors suggested that clonal diversity may have been underestimated. Conclusions about previously exposed vaccinees are limited because only a handful of AZD1222 recipients were SARS-CoV-2 seropositive at baseline. In the small 56-69-year group, the increase in depth fell short of significance, most likely because of low power.

This sequence originates from an adult in good health. The specimen was peripheral blood, collected on day 0 of AZD1222 vaccination. The chain couples TRBV20-1 to TRBJ1-5, with the D gene not confidently named. CDR3 protein: CSASNSYNQPQHF. The nucleotide sequence is TGCAGTGCTAGTAACAGCTATAATCAGCCCCAGCATTTT.